This T cell receptor (beta chain) was sequenced during a study of CD4 T cells in relation to SARS-CoV-2 and coronaviruses. Background on the study: The negative reference was HIV-1 Nef peptide pool or peptide-free culture. Study-level points and caveats: No crossreactivity against non-spike viral proteins was tested here.

About this clone itself: Its antigen is currently unknown.

Clones were sequenced by immunoSEQ multiplex PCR, and TCRdb holds only the in-frame ones, with some missing. The table includes 25,000 to 30,000 clones, around 75% detected once. Trimming took off 4 bases at V and 1 base at J, with 13 bases between the two ends. Germline V gene data show CDR1 as SGHRS and CDR2 as YFSETQ. CDR3 length: 15 amino acids. Before the COVID-19 pandemic, during about 2010-2018, CD4+ T cells were taken from unexposed donors. CD4+ T cells were isolated from the cells after nine to eleven days of culture. As cell numbers allowed, unexposed-donor CD4+ T cells faced SARS-CoV-2 S/N and four cold-coronavirus spikes. On days 3 and 7, cultures got half fresh IL-2 medium.

The rearrangement joins TRBV5-1 to TRBJ2-3, with D uncertain. This receptor was identified in a human donor in good health. The sequenced sample consisted of CD4+ T cells from PBMCs, cultured in vitro. CDR3 sequence reads: CASSPLQSGTDTQYF. As DNA, the CDR3 is TGCGCCAGCAGCCCCCTCCAGTCAGGCACAGATACGCAGTATTTT.